This T cell receptor (beta chain) comes out of a study of cytomegalovirus exposure and HLA in healthy donors (dated by TCRdb to between 2016 and 2019). Study-wide context: An earlier analysis of roughly 500 of the donors reported approximately 280 Gb of sequence data and 117 million unique TCR beta sequences obtained from approximately 180 million T cells. About 300 gigabases of sequencing data and approximately 93 million unique TCR sequences were included in an early release covering over 600 HLA-typed donors. Among the roughly 400 genotyped donors, approximately 76% belonged to the genetic ancestry cluster associated with self-reported Caucasian donors. The study aimed to test whether signatures of past pathogen exposure could be identified by cataloging public T cell receptors. The study profiled the T cell repertoires of around 700 subjects by immunosequencing and related them to cytomegalovirus serostatus. Besides the first cohort of about 730 subjects, a separate validation cohort made up of 120 different subjects was used. To predict cytomegalovirus infection status, the study combined high-throughput TCR immunosequencing, statistical association of individual TCRs with disease status, and machine learning. To study patterns of TCR occurrence, a later analysis re-analyzed previously published TCR beta repertoires from 666 donors and added high-resolution HLA genotyping. Rather than drawing on any new phenotypic data, the later analysis identified candidate immune exposures from TCR beta sequences and the way those sequences occurred across donors. In an earlier analysis of over 550 of the donors, high-throughput TCR beta sequencing was used to judge whether each TCR beta V gene segment behaved as functional or pseudogenic. Donor age, sex, ethnicity and CMV serostatus were compiled together with the repertoire data. A later genetic analysis used genome-wide SNP genotypes for about 65% of the 666 donors, treating that subset as a discovery cohort. Every repertoire in the discovery cohort had been generated on one and the same sequencing platform. Both class I and class II loci were covered by HLA typing, at four-digit resolution. Typing coverage varied by locus: 629-630 donors for A, B, C, DRB1 and DQB1; some 520 for DQA1; more than 600 for DPA1; fewer than 480 for DPB1. Five DR-DQ haplotypes were treated as single units for association and clustering because of strong linkage in the cohort. Across some 400 genotyped donors of the cohort, an average of 235,054 unique TCR beta nucleotide sequences per donor were sequenced, and around 19% of those sequences were non-productive.

A few counts support this clone. It lacks a known antigen. No qualities accompany the bases; no much larger clone lies one base away. The germline V gene yields SGHVS for CDR1 and FQNEAQ for CDR2. The cysteine opens and the phenylalanine closes a CDR3 of 13 amino acids. Just the 39-base CDR3 DNA is kept, in frame starting at base 1. V and J lose 5 bases and 15 bases, and a span of 17 bases separates them. The cohort was made up of 500 to 800 healthy bone marrow donors. Cohort members were all nominally healthy when sampled, although unrecorded immune exposures were likely present. The donor was CMV seropositive and belonged to the group of 250 to 300 seropositive cohort members. A peripheral blood sample was provided by each donor, and peripheral blood mononuclear cells were used for TCR beta sequencing. The Qiagen DNeasy Blood Extraction Kit was used to extract genomic DNA from the blood cell samples.

Library prep was done by the immunoSEQ multiplex PCR assay. A mixture of 60 forward primers for TCR Vbeta segments and 13 reverse primers for TCR Jbeta segments was used in the multiplex PCR. The CDR3 region of rearranged TCR beta genes was amplified from genomic DNA by a multiplex PCR assay. Amplified TCR beta libraries were sequenced as 87-base-pair reads on the Illumina HiSeq System. As for the authors' bioinformatics: Across the 700 or so repertoires, a later analysis counted roughly 84 million unique TCR beta chains, around 11 million of which were shared by at least two donors. Raw reads were error-corrected and collapsed into unique sequences with a nearest-neighbor algorithm that merged closely related sequences to remove PCR and sequencing errors. V, D and J gene segments were assigned by aligning CDR3 sequences to IMGT reference sequences. For a sequence to be retained, a match of at least six nucleotides to both a V gene segment and a J gene segment was required. Rearrangements were classified as productive when the CDR3 lacked stop codons and remained in frame with V and J, and all other rearrangements were classified as non-productive. Following IMGT convention, CDR3 was defined as the stretch from the second conserved V-encoded cysteine to the conserved J-encoded phenylalanine. Sequences without an unambiguous match to a single V gene segment were excluded from the earlier analysis of almost 600 of the donors. In an earlier analysis of around 600 of the donors, V segments were called functional above 56.7% productive rearrangements and were called segregating when the between-donor standard deviation exceeded 5%. To diagnose cytomegalovirus status from the catalog of TCR beta chain sequences, a statistical classification framework was built. In a later analysis, V and J genes were assigned by comparing TCR nucleotide sequences against IMGT/GENE-DB human TR gene sequences. The TCRdist pipeline was used in a later analysis to assign CDR3 sequences and most-parsimonious VDJ recombination scenarios. In a later analysis, every TCR beta chain was defined by the combination of its CDR3 amino acid sequence and its V-gene family, and reads without a unique V-gene family were dropped. To address suspected cross-contamination and a sequencing artifact, a later analysis removed 592 highly shared, low-generation-probability nucleotide sequences. In a later analysis, a clonal expansion index for each public chain was calculated from normalized within-repertoire ranks of inferred template counts. Generation probabilities in a later analysis came from a VDJ recombination model fitted to out-of-frame rearrangements, and those results were checked against IGoR. In a later analysis, hypergeometric tests were used to score TCR-TCR, TCR-HLA and TCR-CMV co-occurrence, with a repertoire-size bias correction applied to TCR pairs. To estimate false discovery rates, a later analysis permuted the HLA or CMV assignments 20 times. In a later analysis, co-occurring TCRs were grouped with DBSCAN, and TCRdist sequence similarity was added when clustering was performed within HLA-allele-positive subsets. Repertoires with fewer than 30,000 or more than 120,000 public chains were left out of co-occurrence clustering, as were a few repertoires with anomalous nucleotide sharing. The table was pulled from immuneACCESS by TCRdb, which kept in-frame rearrangements only. Such tables lose some clones; where checked, under half of the loss comes from unresolved V genes, and the rest has no known cause. V and J calls and clone size come straight from that table; D and trimming were deduced from the DNA. For this sample the table gives around 140,000 clones, of which about 82% were detected only once. The ten largest clones represent 1.8% of the sample.

Overall study results and their limits: In the study, approximately 160 TCR beta chains were listed as associated with cytomegalovirus. The earlier analysis of a few hundred of the donors excluded 15 to 20 rarely observed V segments, including chromosome 9 orphons, because counts were too low. In vitro tests confirmed that a few of the cytomegalovirus-associated TCR beta chains recognize cytomegalovirus antigens. In a later genetic analysis, a missense DCLRE1C variant was associated with V-gene and J-gene trimming of TCR beta chains, and the association was replicated in an independent cohort. A later analysis found that TCR association rates varied across HLA loci, with DRB1 alleles showing the most associated TCRs and HLA-C alleles the fewest. The only immune exposure information available for the cohort was CMV serostatus. According to a later analysis, most CMV-associated TCR beta chains appeared to be HLA-restricted, and the HLA associations seemed to be driven largely by CMV exposure. Roughly uniform sequencing depth across donors was assumed in presence/absence analyses, although this assumption may not hold. Several of the top co-occurrence clusters appeared to be linked to parvovirus B19, influenza, CMV and Epstein-Barr virus, according to a later analysis. Linkage disequilibrium might explain the correlated functional status among segregating V segments, but an unknown experimental factor could not be ruled out. Some IMGT-functional V segments, including TRBV6-2 and TRBV6-3, could not be told apart with the 87-base-pair reads, so those segments were excluded. A cluster of highly shared sequence variants was judged likely to represent a technical artifact of the sequencing pipeline. At a false discovery rate of 0.05, a later analysis linked 16,951 TCR beta sequences to specific HLA alleles. According to a later genetic analysis, donors in an Asian-associated ancestry cluster had fewer N-insertions in productive TCRs than the roughly 670-donor mean. Across donors, most TCR sequences were observed very rarely, whereas some public TCRs were present in many individuals. A later analysis found that HLA-associated TCR beta chains were more clonally expanded and had lower generation probabilities than equally common non-associated chains. Only TCR beta chains were sequenced in this cohort, and the absence of alpha or paired-chain data limited detectable features. The authors suggested that the approach could potentially be extended to other disease states and immunological phenotypes. A further reported finding was that TCR beta sequences accurately predicted the HLA-A and HLA-B alleles for most subjects in the first cohort. In an earlier analysis of approximately 590 of the donors, most TCR beta V segments were observed in productive rearrangements about 87% or about 30% of the time, broadly matching IMGT annotations. When HLA alleles, especially DR and DQ, strongly co-occurred, attributing TCR associations to individual alleles was difficult. In both the original and validation cohorts, the classifier was reported to diagnose cytomegalovirus status with high specificity and sensitivity. Because some donors lacked HLA typing at each locus, the association tests relied only on the typed subset.

The TCR originated in a female donor in good health and CMV-seropositive. The chain uses TRBV7-8 and TRBJ1-6, with an unclear D gene assignment. What was sequenced was PBMCs. The nucleotide sequence reads as follows: TGTGCCAGCAGCCCCCCCGCTACCTCGCTCCTCCACTTT. It translates to CASSPPATSLLHF.